This TCR beta chain was recorded in a study of shared clonotypes between healthy human individuals. Whole-study context: The cohort had a couple of women and a few men, ages 18 to 49. Each donor contributed plates that comprised three CD4 naive, three CD4 memory, two CD8 naive and one CD8 memory. Whole-study findings and limits: It was observed that 5% to 6.5% of naive CD4 clonotypes were shared across several donors.

Remarks on this clone: Its target is not known.

Selected positively for CCR7 and CD45RO-negative, naive CD8 cells excluded terminally differentiated effector memory CD45RA+ cells. The study drew all its donors from Caucasian adults living in Nashville, Tennessee. The assay was immunoSEQ multiplex PCR, and TCRdb's table has in-frame clones only and misses some. The table shows about 2.2 million clones, with approximately 94% occurring only once. This receptor was identified in a man aged 18 to 29 in good health. Some clones in this sample may be carry-over from other donors' samples. The source material was naive CD8+ T cells from PBMCs.

Written as DNA, the CDR3 is TGTGCCAGCAGCGAACGACAGGGACAGGGTAGCGGCACCGGGGAGCTGTTTTTT. This codes for CASSERQGQGSGTGELFF. V gene TRBV7-7 combines with J gene TRBJ2-2; 9 positions match TRBD1. Per the germline V gene, CDR1 is SSHAT and CDR2 is FNYEAQ (reference sequence). Germline trimming cut 5 bases from V and 4 bases from J; bases unmatched to any gene: 14. The CDR3 consists of 18 residues.